This TCR beta chain was found in a study of shared clonotypes between healthy human individuals. Study outcomes and limitations: The researchers took only blood, and tissue repertoires probably look different. Depth of sequencing was expected to influence donor clonotype sharing.

Notes on this clone: The antigen remains unidentified.

The CDR3 runs to 17 residues. The trim removed 7 bases at V and 7 bases at J, leaving 18 bases unmatched. The V gene's germline CDR1 is MDHEN and CDR2 SYDVKM. Amplification in unsorted PBMC replicate PCRs started from roughly 330 ng DNA, which equals around 31,000 T cell genomes. In the original processing: In the immunoSEQ data, sequences were junction-only and lacked quality scores, so filtering differed. Here immunoSEQ multiplex PCR was the method, and the copy in TCRdb shows in-frame clones only, minus some. From that table come the V and J calls and clone size; the DNA was used to work out D and trimming. The data contain about 560,000 clones, roughly four fifths of them singletons.

The gene calls are TRBV28 and TRBJ2-1; TRBD2 matches at 8 bases. What was sequenced was PBMCs. The TCR was taken from a woman aged 40 to 50 in good health. Some clones in this sample may be carry-over from other donors' samples. The CDR3 is CASTLGGRLAGLNEQFF. The CDR3, as DNA: TGTGCCAGCACCTTAGGGGGTAGGCTAGCGGGCCTAAATGAGCAGTTCTTC.